The 19 T cell receptor beta chains in this list originate from one sample, sequenced in a study of human T cells and chemical hapten exposure. TCRdb reanalysed the 5' RACE reads using MiXCR and keeps one entry per CDR3 protein. The profile covers about 140,000 distinct CDR3 sequences, with around 4% appearing a single time and around 1.5% taken by the ten largest. It was unfractionated whole blood from which total RNA was extracted. These TCRs come from a female donor in good health.

This clonotype was seen at least ten times. V is TRBV12-3 or TRBV12-4 and J is TRBJ2-1; the D gene is possibly TRBD2 (5 bases). Trimming took 3 bases from V and 8 from J, leaving 23 bases between them. The CDR3 is made up of 17 amino acids. DNA of the CDR3: TGTGCCAGCAGTTTTCTTTTGTCGAGTGGCGGGTGGGATGAGCAGTTCTTC. It yields the protein CASSFLLSSGGWDEQFF.

This clonotype was picked up many times. The rearrangement joins TRBV7-9 to TRBJ1-5, with TRBD1 matching over 7 bases. V gave up 5 bases and J gave up 16 bases; unmatched junction bases: 11. The CDR3 extends over 12 amino acids. CDR1 and CDR2 (germline): SEHNR, FQNEAQ (reference sequence). The CDR3, as DNA: TGTGCCAGCAGCCGAACAGGGGTGTGGGTACATTTT. It codes for CASSRTGVWVHF.

This clonotype was counted at least ten times. The gene calls are TRBV6-2 or TRBV6-3 and TRBJ2-3, with D possibly TRBD2 on 6 matching bases. CDR1 MNHEY and CDR2 SVGEGT come from the germline V gene. Trimming pared 3 bases from V and 0 bases from J, leaving 13 bases between. The CDR3 has 16 residues. CDR3 nucleotide sequence: TGTGCCAGCAGTTATAGGGGACTCGATAGCACAGATACGCAGTATTTT. Its translation is CASSYRGLDSTDTQYF.

This clonotype was counted at least ten times. J is TRBJ1-1 and V is TRBV10-3; D not resolved. CDR1 is ENHRY, CDR2 SYGVKD, per germline. V was pared by 3 bases and J by 8 bases, with 16 bases between. The CDR3 loop spans 14 amino acids. As DNA, the CDR3 is TGTGCCATCAGTGACCCGTCGGTCGGACCAGAAGCTTTCTTT. Its translation: CAISDPSVGPEAFF.

This clonotype has at least ten counts. The chain carries TRBV24-1 and TRBJ2-5; the D gene is possibly TRBD2 (7 bases). The germline V gene has CDR1 KGHDR and CDR2 SFDVKD. V lost 2 bases, J lost 5 bases, and 14 bases lay in between. This CDR3 is 15 amino acids long. For the CDR3, the DNA is TGTGCCACCAGTGATTCCCGGGGGGCTGCGGAGACCCAGTACTTC. This sequence encodes CATSDSRGAAETQYF.

J is TRBJ1-6 and V is TRBV27; maybe TRBD1 (6 bases). The CDR3 runs 16 residues. Trimming took 2 bases from V and 9 from J, leaving 17 bases between them. Looked up from germline, CDR1 is MNHEY and CDR2 is SMNVEV (reference sequence). CDR3 nucleotide sequence: TGTGCCAGCAGTTTAAATGGAGGGGGATTTGTTTCACCCCTCCACTTT. It translates to CASSLNGGGFVSPLHF.

This clonotype was observed a few times. J is TRBJ1-1 and V is TRBV3-1; 9 bases align to TRBD1. The CDR3 length is 16 residues. CDR1 and CDR2 from the germline V gene are LGHDT and YNNKEL (reference sequence). Trimming removed 1 base from V and 3 bases from J; junction bases left unmatched: 6. The CDR3 here is CASSQGSGQGYTEAFF. The CDR3 DNA follows: TGTGCCAGCAGCCAAGGATCCGGACAGGGGTACACTGAAGCTTTCTTT.

This clonotype was picked up many times. The chain links TRBV12-3 or TRBV12-4 to TRBJ2-7; D might be TRBD1 or TRBD2, each matching 5 bases. Trimming pared 5 bases from V and 0 bases from J, leaving 20 bases between. The CDR3 spans 17 residues. The CDR3 DNA follows: TGTGCCAGCAGTAACTCGGGGACCCGACTTCGCTCCTACGAGCAGTACTTC. It is translated as CASSNSGTRLRSYEQYF.

This clonotype was observed at least ten times. The J gene is TRBJ2-7, the V gene TRBV6-1; 8 positions match TRBD1. The CDR3 covers 14 residues. Trimming removed 6 bases from V and 0 bases from J; junction bases left unmatched: 4. Germline CDR1 MNHNS, CDR2 SASEGT. The CDR3 loop reads CASRGDRSSYEQYF. The CDR3 DNA reads as TGTGCCAGCAGAGGGGACAGGTCCTCCTACGAGCAGTACTTC.

This clonotype appeared many times. The rearrangement joins TRBV7-2 to TRBJ1-6; no clear D. This CDR3 contains 15 residues. Trimming shortened V by 5 bases and J by 10 bases, and 18 bases separated the two germline ends. The germline CDR1 and CDR2 sequences are SGHTA and FQGNSA. This CDR3 reads CASSQVVGRGSPLHF. The CDR3 bases are TGTGCCAGCAGCCAGGTGGTGGGGAGAGGATCACCCCTCCACTTT.

In its sample, this clonotype was seen many times. V is TRBV7-9 and J is TRBJ2-7; possibly TRBD1 or TRBD2 for D (5 bases each). Trimming pared 5 bases from V and 0 bases from J, leaving 11 bases between. This CDR3 is 14 amino acids long. The V gene's germline CDR1 is SEHNR and CDR2 FQNEAQ (reference sequence). CDR3 nucleotides: TGTGCCAGCAGCCAAGGGACGAGCTCCTACGAGCAGTACTTC. Translated: CASSQGTSSYEQYF.

This clonotype was seen ten or more times. This chain joins TRBV21-1 and TRBJ2-1. TRBV21-1 is a documented pseudogene. The CDR3 spans 14 residues. CDR3 residues: CASSNKWIYNEQFF. As DNA, the CDR3 is TGTGCCAGCAGCAACAAGTGGATCTACAATGAGCAGTTCTTC.

This clonotype was recorded at least ten times. The genes are TRBV5-1 and TRBJ1-1; D remains unclear. V dropped 0 bases and J dropped 8 bases, with 11 bases sitting between them. This CDR3 comprises 13 residues. Per germline, CDR1 SGHRS and CDR2 YFSETQ. CDR3 nucleotides: TGCGCCAGCAGCTTGGGGTTCGGAGACGAAGCTTTCTTT. It specifies CASSLGFGDEAFF.

Points on this clonotype: A read error is possible here, since a much larger clone lies one base away. The rearrangement joins TRBV6-2 or TRBV6-3 to TRBJ1-2; D uncertain. V was cut by 7 bases and J by 4 bases, with 13 bases left in between. Germline V gene lookup returns CDR1 MNHEY and CDR2 SVGEGT. This CDR3 contains 13 residues. The CDR3 sequence is CASTRGRVYGYTF. DNA for the CDR3: TGTGCCAGCACCCGGGGTCGGGTCTATGGCTACACCTTC.

This clonotype was recorded many times. The chain is built from TRBV3-1 and TRBJ1-1, with D perhaps TRBD1 (6 bases). CDR1 and CDR2 from the germline V gene are LGHDT and YNNKEL (reference sequence). This CDR3 comprises 14 residues. The germline V and J ends were trimmed by 6 bases and 1 base, with 12 bases remaining between them. CDR3 sequence: CASRQQGPNTEAFF. CDR3 bases: TGTGCCAGCAGACAACAGGGTCCGAACACTGAAGCTTTCTTT. Based on the CDR3 plus reference TRBV3-1 and TRBJ1-1, the full variable domain is DTAVSQTPKYLVTQMGNDKSIKCEQNLGHDTMYWYKQDSKKFLKIMFSYNNKELIINETVPNRFSPKSPDKAHLNLHINSLELGDSAVYFCASRQQGPNTEAFFGQGTRLTVV.

This clonotype occurred a few times. The gene calls are TRBV4-3 and TRBJ1-6; tentative D call: TRBD1 (5 bases). The CDR3 is 16 amino acids. The V and J ends lost 0 bases and 7 bases respectively, with 13 bases between them. CDR1 and CDR2 from the germline V gene are LGHNA and YSLEER. The CDR3 loop reads CASSQDLQGCNSPLHF. In DNA form, the CDR3 reads TGCGCCAGCAGCCAAGATCTCCAGGGTTGCAATTCACCCCTCCACTTT.

This clonotype was observed a few times. The chain uses TRBV12-3 or TRBV12-4 and TRBJ1-1, with a possible D match to TRBD1 (5 bases). Trimming removed 4 bases from V and 10 bases from J, with 19 bases in between. The CDR3 has 14 amino acids. CDR3 DNA: TGTGCCAGCAGTTCAGGGAAGGTGTCCGGCTTAGCTTTCTTT. It specifies CASSSGKVSGLAFF.

The V and J genes are TRBV28 and TRBJ1-3, with D maybe TRBD1 (5 bases). The CDR3 has 14 amino acids. Germline V gene data show CDR1 as MDHEN and CDR2 as SYDVKM. The V and J ends lost 3 bases and 1 base respectively, with 7 bases between them. The CDR3 region is CASSLGPSGNTIYF. Here the CDR3 DNA reads TGTGCCAGCAGTTTGGGGCCTTCTGGAAACACCATATATTTT.

This clonotype showed up many times. The genes are TRBV12-3 or TRBV12-4 and TRBJ1-5; D is undetermined. Trimming left V 1 base short and J 0 bases short, with 1 base between. The CDR3 is made up of 13 amino acids. CDR3 nucleotide sequence: TGTGCCAGCAGTTTAGTTAGCAATCAGCCCCAGCATTTT. Protein: CASSLVSNQPQHF.